This TCR beta chain was obtained from a study of molecular identifiers for immune sequencing clone quantification (dated 2018 in TCRdb). Describing the broader study: In a replicate experiment, RNA from around 18,000 or 91,000 naive CD8 T cells was split into five aliquots, four of which were sequenced. This methods study used CD8 T cells to benchmark TCR RNA copy counting and molecular-identifier clustering-based TCR repertoire sequencing (MIDCIRS). The paper as a whole reports these results and caveats: The naive libraries included spiked-in Jurkat TCR RNA (roughly eleven copies' worth), and this Jurkat TCR RNA is not part of the donor repertoire. In CMV-specific effector cells, over 99% of molecules were held by clones above 20 RNA copies, whereas under 1% of molecules were held by such clones in naive cells. About 3 recovered TCR RNA copies per cell were obtained by modeling, versus about 9.7 by digital PCR, implying a capture efficiency of about 30%. Identical TCR molecules sharing a barcode could cause highly expanded clone sizes to be underestimated. Spiked-in Jurkat TCR RNA equal to a single cell's worth was reported to be detectable even within one million naive CD8 T cells. When barcode sub-clustering was not used, chimeric consensus sequences inflated TCR diversity, with chimeras reaching as high as 47%.

Trimming costs V 5 bases and J 3 bases, and their ends lie 13 bases apart. The germline V gene (reference sequence) yields SEHNR for CDR1 and FQNEAQ for CDR2. The CDR3, cysteine through phenylalanine, is 15 amino acids long. Only CDR3 DNA remains: 45 bases, in frame from the first base. The receptor library was made with PCR. For sequencing, a NextSeq 500 was employed. Bulk TCR libraries were made following a previously described method, with the TCR primers given in Table S5. Total RNA was purified with the Qiagen AllPrep DNA/RNA kit. Before analysis, reads from multiple sequencing runs of the same library were pooled. As for how the authors treated the data: Reads were retained only if the reads had an exact TCR constant sequence, and the retained reads were trimmed to 150 nt and grouped according to their 12-nt molecular barcodes. Reads within each barcode group were sub-clustered using a 15% Levenshtein threshold, and quality-weighted consensus sequences were constructed for each RNA molecule. Non-functional sequences were removed, as were lower-count sequences one edit away from another. Based on fitting two negative binomial distributions, any barcode sub-cluster with under 20% of the maximum read count was discarded. TCRdb passed the public sequencing reads through fastp at Q25 and MiXCR, retaining productive beta sequences. Here each entry gathers all rows of one CDR3 protein and keeps the most common genes and DNA. The V and J calls come from TCRdb's annotation, not from the publication. The sample has some 89,000 distinct CDR3 sequences on record, roughly 24% of them singletons. The ten largest clones capture roughly 1% of the sample.

Concerning this clonotype itself: The target of this receptor is not known. One base away lies a much larger clone, so this may be a sequencing read error.

Naive CD8 T cell libraries were made from around 20,000 to 1,000,000 sorted cells using 10%, 30% or 50% of purified RNA. Naive CD8 T cells, defined as CD8+CD4-CCR7+CD45RA+, were FACS-sorted into RLT Plus buffer on a BD FACSAria II. Detection sensitivity was tested by spiking Jurkat RNA equal to ten or so TCR copies' worth into samples containing 20,000-1,000,000 naive CD8 T cells. CD8 T cells were enriched using RosetteSep CD8+ T Cell Enrichment Cocktail and Ficoll-Paque, and the enriched cells then underwent ACK red cell lysis. This chain joins TRBV7-9 to TRBJ2-2; TRBD2 is possibly the D segment (5 matching bases). Specimen: naive CD8+ T cells from blood, with Jurkat cell RNA spiked in. The intended sense of this specimen's cell subset or site label: FACS-sorted CD8+CD4-CCR7+CD45RA+ naive T cells. The origin of this receptor is a human donor in good health. Some libraries in this study had Jurkat cell RNA spiked in. The CDR3 protein sequence reads: CASSLEYGDTGELFF. The bases read TGTGCCAGCAGCCTAGAGTACGGGGACACCGGGGAGCTGTTTTTT.